This is a list of T cell receptor beta chains from one sample in a study of tissue T cells after allogeneic stem cell transplantation. The repertoire was sequenced with immunoSEQ multiplex PCR; TCRdb's copy has only in-frame clones and lacks some. The sample lists more than 5,500 clones, 65% to 80% occurring once. Source: skin, taken at autopsy. The receptor set was obtained from an older male patient with steroid-refractory graft-versus-host disease after an allogeneic stem cell transplant. The T cells may partly be graft donor cells. Each CDR3 is given with its conserved first and last residue. The order of the fields is V gene, clone size, D gene, J gene, CDR3 length, CDR3 protein, CDR3 DNA. A D gene is named only where the DNA matches it firmly. Size tells how often a clone was seen (once, few, many) or the class of an expanded clone, and some rows leave it out.

v_gene: TRBV28; abundance: -; d_gene: -; j_gene: TRBJ2-7; len: 19; CDR3aa: CASSLKGIWQTKMEYEQYF; CDR3nt: TGTGCCAGCAGTTTAAAGGGTATCTGGCAGACAAAAATGGAATACGAGCAGTACTTC
v_gene: TRBV19; abundance: -; d_gene: -; j_gene: TRBJ2-6; len: 15; CDR3aa: CASLRLSSGANVLTF; CDR3nt: TGTGCCAGTCTACGGCTAAGCTCTGGGGCCAACGTCCTGACTTTC
v_gene: TRBV5-4; abundance: -; d_gene: -; j_gene: TRBJ2-7; len: 14; CDR3aa: CASSLAGKGSEQYF; CDR3nt: TGTGCCAGCAGCTTGGCCGGGAAGGGGAGCGAGCAGTACTTC
v_gene: TRBV7-9; abundance: few; d_gene: -; j_gene: TRBJ1-3; len: 16; CDR3aa: CASSLSGAYSGNTIYF; CDR3nt: TGTGCCAGCAGCTTATCCGGAGCTTACTCTGGAAACACCATATATTTT
v_gene: TRBV10-3; abundance: -; d_gene: TRBD1; j_gene: TRBJ1-1; len: 14; CDR3aa: CAIRQGVLNTEAFF; CDR3nt: TGTGCCATCAGGCAGGGGGTCCTAAACACTGAAGCTTTCTTT
v_gene: TRBV19; abundance: -; d_gene: -; j_gene: TRBJ1-2; len: 15; CDR3aa: CASRRHTTTNYGYTF; CDR3nt: TGTGCCAGTAGGAGACATACTACTACTAACTATGGCTACACCTTC
v_gene: TRBV3-1/TRBV3-2; abundance: -; d_gene: -; j_gene: TRBJ2-2; len: 13; CDR3aa: CASRTRGTGELFF; CDR3nt: TGTGCCAGCAGAACCAGGGGTACTGGGGAGCTGTTTTTT
v_gene: TRBV19; abundance: -; d_gene: TRBD1; j_gene: TRBJ1-5; len: 13; CDR3aa: CASSGGGYQPQHF; CDR3nt: TGTGCCAGTTCAGGGGGCGGCTATCAGCCCCAGCATTTT
v_gene: TRBV9; abundance: medium-sized; d_gene: -; j_gene: TRBJ2-3; len: 15; CDR3aa: CASSVNPFGTDTQYF; CDR3nt: TGTGCCAGCAGCGTTAATCCCTTTGGCACAGATACGCAGTATTTT
v_gene: TRBV2; abundance: -; d_gene: TRBD1; j_gene: TRBJ2-7; len: 15; CDR3aa: CASSPGQGYSYEQYF; CDR3nt: TGTGCCAGCAGCCCGGGACAGGGATACTCCTACGAGCAGTACTTC
v_gene: TRBV7-9; abundance: -; d_gene: -; j_gene: TRBJ1-2; len: 14; CDR3aa: CASSFFPANYGYTF; CDR3nt: TGTGCCAGCAGCTTTTTTCCGGCTAACTATGGCTACACCTTC
v_gene: TRBV12-3/TRBV12-4; abundance: few; d_gene: -; j_gene: TRBJ1-1; len: 13; CDR3aa: CASSFKGNTEAFF; CDR3nt: TGTGCCAGCAGTTTCAAGGGGAACACTGAAGCTTTCTTT
v_gene: TRBV5-1; abundance: -; d_gene: -; j_gene: TRBJ1-2; len: 15; CDR3aa: CASSLVTEINYGYTF; CDR3nt: TGCGCCAGCAGCTTGGTGACAGAAATTAACTATGGCTACACCTTC
v_gene: TRBV2; abundance: -; d_gene: TRBD2; j_gene: TRBJ2-7; len: 14; CDR3aa: CASRGSGGTYEQYF; CDR3nt: TGTGCCAGCAGGGGTAGCGGGGGGACCTACGAGCAGTACTTC
v_gene: TRBV20-1; abundance: -; d_gene: -; j_gene: TRBJ1-4; len: 11; CDR3aa: CSANLQEKLFF; CDR3nt: TGCAGTGCTAACTTGCAAGAAAAACTGTTTTTT
v_gene: TRBV5-1; abundance: -; d_gene: -; j_gene: TRBJ2-7; len: 15; CDR3aa: CASSPGGGGTYEQYF; CDR3nt: TGCGCCAGCAGCCCTGGGGGAGGGGGCACCTACGAGCAGTACTTC
v_gene: TRBV9; abundance: -; d_gene: TRBD1; j_gene: TRBJ1-2; len: 18; CDR3aa: CASSATGQPIDNLYGYTF; CDR3nt: TGTGCCAGCAGCGCTACGGGACAGCCTATAGATAACCTCTATGGCTACACCTTC
v_gene: TRBV5-1; abundance: -; d_gene: -; j_gene: TRBJ1-3; len: 15; CDR3aa: CASGRYGGSGNTIYF; CDR3nt: TGCGCCAGCGGACGGTATGGGGGATCTGGAAACACCATATATTTT
v_gene: TRBV3-1/TRBV3-2; abundance: -; d_gene: -; j_gene: TRBJ2-1; len: 12; CDR3aa: CASSPMGPEQFF; CDR3nt: TGTGCCAGCAGCCCTATGGGGCCCGAGCAGTTCTTC
v_gene: TRBV9; abundance: -; d_gene: -; j_gene: TRBJ1-1; len: 16; CDR3aa: CASSVNPVVMNTEAFF; CDR3nt: TGTGCCAGCAGCGTAAACCCCGTCGTCATGAACACTGAAGCTTTCTTT
v_gene: TRBV7-8; abundance: -; d_gene: -; j_gene: TRBJ2-4; len: 14; CDR3aa: CASSLEWGKNIQYF; CDR3nt: TGTGCCAGCAGCTTAGAGTGGGGAAAAAACATTCAGTACTTC
v_gene: TRBV3-1/TRBV3-2; abundance: -; d_gene: -; j_gene: TRBJ1-1; len: 13; CDR3aa: CASSQDRDTEAFF; CDR3nt: TGTGCCAGCAGCCAAGACAGGGACACTGAAGCTTTCTTT
v_gene: TRBV5-4; abundance: -; d_gene: TRBD1; j_gene: TRBJ2-3; len: 17; CDR3aa: CASGQGGGGPSLDTQYF; CDR3nt: TGTGCCAGCGGACAGGGGGGCGGGGGGCCCTCATTAGATACGCAGTATTTT
v_gene: TRBV6-5; abundance: -; d_gene: -; j_gene: TRBJ2-7; len: 14; CDR3aa: CASRVFLQGHEQYF; CDR3nt: TGTGCCAGCAGAGTATTCCTTCAGGGCCACGAGCAGTACTTC
v_gene: TRBV5-1; abundance: -; d_gene: -; j_gene: TRBJ2-7; len: 13; CDR3aa: CASRPDGAFEQYF; CDR3nt: TGCGCCAGCAGACCTGACGGGGCCTTCGAGCAGTACTTC
v_gene: TRBV2; abundance: -; d_gene: -; j_gene: TRBJ2-7; len: 16; CDR3aa: CASSEGFAALYETQYF; CDR3nt: TGTGCCAGCAGTGAAGGTTTTGCGGCCCTCTACGAGACGCAGTACTTC
v_gene: TRBV7-8; abundance: -; d_gene: -; j_gene: TRBJ2-5; len: 13; CDR3aa: CASSFPSSETQYF; CDR3nt: TGTGCCAGCAGCTTTCCTAGCTCCGAGACCCAGTACTTC
v_gene: TRBV19; abundance: -; d_gene: -; j_gene: TRBJ1-1; len: 14; CDR3aa: CASIHDGVGTEAFF; CDR3nt: TGTGCCAGTATCCACGACGGGGTAGGGACTGAAGCTTTCTTT
v_gene: TRBV28; abundance: -; d_gene: TRBD2; j_gene: TRBJ2-1; len: 19; CDR3aa: CASSFTSGALLLSYNEQFF; CDR3nt: TGTGCCAGCAGTTTTACTAGCGGGGCTCTACTTCTCTCCTACAATGAGCAGTTCTTC
v_gene: TRBV5-6; abundance: -; d_gene: -; j_gene: TRBJ1-3; len: 17; CDR3aa: CASSDYWDGNSGNTIYF; CDR3nt: TGTGCCAGCAGCGACTACTGGGACGGAAACTCTGGAAACACCATATATTTT
v_gene: TRBV5-1; abundance: -; d_gene: -; j_gene: TRBJ2-6; len: 15; CDR3aa: CASSLRSSGANVLTF; CDR3nt: TGCGCCAGCAGCTTAAGGTCCTCTGGGGCCAACGTCCTGACTTTC
v_gene: TRBV7-8; abundance: -; d_gene: TRBD1; j_gene: TRBJ1-4; len: 16; CDR3aa: CASSPTTGGLNEKLFF; CDR3nt: TGTGCCAGCAGCCCCACTACAGGGGGCCTCAATGAAAAACTGTTTTTT
v_gene: TRBV27; abundance: -; d_gene: -; j_gene: TRBJ2-1; len: 14; CDR3aa: CASSMGGAYNEQFF; CDR3nt: TGTGCCAGCAGTATGGGGGGGGCTTACAATGAGCAGTTCTTC
v_gene: TRBV6-6; abundance: -; d_gene: -; j_gene: TRBJ1-1; len: 15; CDR3aa: CASSFMVNRDTEAFF; CDR3nt: TGTGCCAGCAGTTTCATGGTGAATCGGGACACTGAAGCTTTCTTT
v_gene: TRBV9; abundance: -; d_gene: -; j_gene: TRBJ2-7; len: 15; CDR3aa: CASSVALGEGFEQYF; CDR3nt: TGTGCCAGCAGCGTAGCTTTAGGGGAAGGGTTTGAGCAGTACTTC
v_gene: TRBV7-9; abundance: -; d_gene: -; j_gene: TRBJ1-2; len: 12; CDR3aa: CASSPLLSGYTF; CDR3nt: TGTGCCAGCAGCCCACTCTTAAGTGGCTACACCTTC
v_gene: TRBV4-1; abundance: once; d_gene: -; j_gene: TRBJ1-6; len: 13; CDR3aa: CASSQPGYSPLHF; CDR3nt: TGCGCCAGCAGCCAACCTGGGTATTCACCCCTCCACTTT
v_gene: TRBV11-2; abundance: -; d_gene: -; j_gene: TRBJ1-2; len: 12; CDR3aa: CASSLRDPRTTF; CDR3nt: TGTGCCAGCAGCCTGAGGGACCCCCGGACCACCTTC
v_gene: TRBV10-3; abundance: few; d_gene: -; j_gene: TRBJ1-2; len: 14; CDR3aa: CATAENRDIYGYTF; CDR3nt: TGTGCCACCGCGGAAAATCGGGACATCTATGGCTACACCTTC
v_gene: TRBV30; abundance: -; d_gene: TRBD1; j_gene: TRBJ1-5; len: 13; CDR3aa: CAWSQGAGQPQHF; CDR3nt: TGTGCCTGGAGCCAGGGGGCCGGTCAGCCCCAGCATTTT
v_gene: TRBV2; abundance: -; d_gene: TRBD1; j_gene: TRBJ1-2; len: 16; CDR3aa: CARIEETGKANYGYTF; CDR3nt: TGTGCCAGGATAGAAGAGACAGGGAAAGCTAACTATGGCTACACCTTC
v_gene: TRBV4-1; abundance: -; d_gene: TRBD2; j_gene: TRBJ2-5; len: 16; CDR3aa: CASSGRGTSEQETQYF; CDR3nt: TGCGCCAGCAGCGGTCGCGGGACTAGCGAACAAGAGACCCAGTACTTC
v_gene: TRBV19; abundance: -; d_gene: -; j_gene: TRBJ1-4; len: 14; CDR3aa: CASSSTGTVVELFF; CDR3nt: TGTGCCAGTAGCAGTACAGGGACGGTGGTGGAACTGTTTTTT
v_gene: TRBV19; abundance: -; d_gene: -; j_gene: TRBJ1-1; len: 14; CDR3aa: CASTWEQGGTEAFF; CDR3nt: TGTGCCAGTACCTGGGAGCAGGGAGGGACTGAAGCTTTCTTT
v_gene: TRBV23-1; abundance: -; d_gene: -; j_gene: TRBJ2-7; len: 14; CDR3aa: CASPTQTASYEQYF; CDR3nt: TGCGCCAGCCCGACCCAGACAGCCTCCTACGAGCAGTACTTC
v_gene: TRBV4-1; abundance: -; d_gene: -; j_gene: TRBJ1-4; len: 15; CDR3aa: CASSQDRSGIEKLFF; CDR3nt: TGCGCCAGCAGCCAAGATAGGTCAGGGATTGAAAAACTGTTTTTT
v_gene: TRBV28; abundance: -; d_gene: -; j_gene: TRBJ2-1; len: 15; CDR3aa: CASSVTEFSYNEQFF; CDR3nt: TGTGCCAGCAGTGTCACAGAGTTCTCCTACAATGAGCAGTTCTTC
v_gene: TRBV29-1; abundance: -; d_gene: -; j_gene: TRBJ1-3; len: 15; CDR3aa: CSAPTQAPSGNTIYF; CDR3nt: TGCAGCGCCCCGACCCAGGCTCCCTCTGGAAACACCATATATTTT
v_gene: TRBV7-9; abundance: medium-sized; d_gene: -; j_gene: TRBJ2-7; len: 11; CDR3aa: CASSQDHEQYF; CDR3nt: TGTGCCAGCAGTCAAGATCACGAGCAGTACTTC
v_gene: TRBV5-4; abundance: -; d_gene: TRBD2; j_gene: TRBJ2-5; len: 15; CDR3aa: CASSSLAGNQETQYF; CDR3nt: TGTGCCAGCAGCTCCCTAGCGGGGAACCAAGAGACCCAGTACTTC
v_gene: TRBV20-1; abundance: -; d_gene: -; j_gene: TRBJ1-2; len: 14; CDR3aa: CSASRRFRDGGYTF; CDR3nt: TGCAGTGCTAGTCGACGGTTCCGGGACGGTGGCTACACCTTC
v_gene: TRBV30; abundance: -; d_gene: -; j_gene: TRBJ1-6; len: 15; CDR3aa: CAWTRQGYYNSPLHF; CDR3nt: TGTGCCTGGACGCGCCAAGGATATTATAATTCACCCCTCCACTTT
v_gene: TRBV9; abundance: -; d_gene: -; j_gene: TRBJ1-5; len: 14; CDR3aa: CASSLGPSDSPQHF; CDR3nt: TGTGCCAGCAGCCTGGGGCCCTCGGACAGTCCCCAGCATTTT